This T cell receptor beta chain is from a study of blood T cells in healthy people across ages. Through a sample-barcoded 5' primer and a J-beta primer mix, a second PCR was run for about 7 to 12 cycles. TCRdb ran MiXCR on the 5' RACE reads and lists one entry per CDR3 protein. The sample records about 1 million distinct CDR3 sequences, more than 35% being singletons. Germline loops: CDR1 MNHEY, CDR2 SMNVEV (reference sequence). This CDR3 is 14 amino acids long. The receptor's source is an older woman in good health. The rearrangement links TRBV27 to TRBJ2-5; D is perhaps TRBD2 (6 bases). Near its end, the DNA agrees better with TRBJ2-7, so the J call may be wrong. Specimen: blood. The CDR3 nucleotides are TGTGCCAGCGGGGCAGTGGCTAGCGACAACGAGCAGTACTTC. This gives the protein CASGAVASDNEQYF.